This TCR beta chain was sequenced for a study of blood T cell repertoires in COVID-19. Study-wide context: Sample material is recorded as cDNA or gDNA derived from T cells, B-cell-depleted T cells, or PBMCs.

Individuals drawn from approximately 22 US areas were roughly 18 to 95 years old. Participants were placed into cohorts based on the clinical history they reported. The CDR3 is made up of 14 amino acids. The germline gives CDR1 LNHDA, CDR2 SQIVND (reference sequence). The V segment lost 9 bases and the J segment 4 bases; nucleotides outside the gene matches: 12. Sequenced by immunoSEQ multiplex PCR; TCRdb stores in-frame clones only, minus some. The data contain almost 500,000 clones, 80% to 90% of them seen just once; the ten biggest clones take up around 8%. The chain joins TRBV19 to TRBJ2-7, with 7 bases identical to TRBD2. Sequencing input: PBMCs or T cells enriched from blood (not recorded which). This clonotype originated in a woman aged 55-70 years who had recovered from COVID-19. CDR3 in DNA: TGTGCCAGCGGGGGTGCGAAGGGAGGGTACGAGCAGTACGTC. Residues: CASGGAKGGYEQYV.